The rows below give T cell receptor beta chains drawn from one sample of a study of T cells in narcolepsy. The data were produced by immunoSEQ multiplex PCR, yet TCRdb's version contains in-frame clones alone and is incomplete. The repertoire consists of approximately 30,000 clones, with about four fifths occurring once and the leading ten covering around 3%. The sample taken for sequencing was CD45RA- memory CD4+ T cells from PBMCs. All receptors derive from a human donor with narcolepsy. Each CDR3 is given with its conserved first and last residue. D genes are given only for firm matches. For some rows the clone size is stated as once, few or many, or as a class when expanded; others skip it.

V	D	size	J	CDR3	DNA
TRBV29-1	-	-	TRBJ2-2	CSVGWGAGTGELFF	TGCAGCGTTGGGTGGGGGGCTGGCACCGGGGAGCTGTTTTTT
TRBV6-1	-	once	TRBJ2-7	CASSEEVGESSYEQYF	TGTGCCAGCAGTGAAGAAGTAGGGGAGAGCTCCTACGAGCAGTACTTC
TRBV6-5	-	-	TRBJ2-5	CASSYSHPLQETQYF	TGTGCCAGCAGTTATTCACACCCTCTCCAAGAGACCCAGTACTTC
TRBV27	TRBD1	medium-sized	TRBJ2-7	CASSLVTGTGSEQYF	TGTGCCAGCAGTTTGGTGACCGGGACAGGGTCCGAGCAGTACTTC
TRBV10-3	TRBD1	once	TRBJ1-2	CAISRDRADYGYTF	TGTGCCATCAGTCGGGACAGGGCGGACTATGGCTACACCTTC
TRBV11-3	-	-	TRBJ2-3	CASSPSTTGDTQYF	TGTGCCAGCAGCCCCTCGACTACCGGAGATACGCAGTATTTT
TRBV4-1	TRBD2	-	TRBJ2-1	CASSQDWRAGGRYEQFF	TGCGCCAGCAGCCAAGATTGGCGGGCGGGGGGGCGGTATGAGCAGTTCTTC
TRBV5-1	-	-	TRBJ2-3	CASSLVAGFTDTQYF	TGCGCCAGCAGCTTGGTGGCGGGGTTCACAGATACGCAGTATTTT
TRBV11-1	-	-	TRBJ2-5	CASSLAFAGLETQYF	TGTGCCAGCAGCTTAGCGTTCGCGGGCCTTGAGACCCAGTACTTC
TRBV9	-	few	TRBJ1-5	CASSVQGNQPQHF	TGTGCCAGCAGCGTACAGGGCAATCAGCCCCAGCATTTT
TRBV10-3	-	-	TRBJ2-5	CAISVSVGQETQYF	TGTGCCATCAGTGTCTCCGTGGGCCAAGAGACCCAGTACTTC
TRBV2	-	-	TRBJ2-3	CASRTTKSTQYF	TGTGCCAGCAGAACAACTAAGAGTACGCAGTATTTT
TRBV23-1	-	-	TRBJ2-3	CASRHNTDTQYF	TGCGCCAGCAGACACAACACAGATACGCAGTATTTT
TRBV4-1	-	-	TRBJ2-5	CASSPPGVGKGTQYF	TGCGCCAGCAGCCCGCCGGGAGTGGGGAAAGGGACCCAGTACTTC
TRBV6-6	-	few	TRBJ2-7	CASSRQESYEQYF	TGTGCCAGCAGCAGACAGGAGAGCTACGAGCAGTACTTC
TRBV5-4	TRBD1	-	TRBJ1-3	CASSSGTGSRSGNTIYF	TGTGCCAGCAGCTCTGGGACAGGCTCCCGCTCTGGAAACACCATATATTTT
TRBV7-9	TRBD2	-	TRBJ2-2	CASSFKPGTSGTGELFF	TGTGCCAGCAGCTTTAAACCCGGGACTAGCGGAACCGGGGAGCTGTTTTTT
TRBV7-9	TRBD1	-	TRBJ1-4	CASSAGTGDEKLFF	TGTGCCAGCAGCGCCGGGACAGGGGACGAAAAACTGTTTTTT
TRBV27	TRBD2	few	TRBJ2-1	CASSSLFSGGAGDEQFF	TGTGCCAGCAGTTCCCTCTTTAGCGGGGGGGCCGGGGATGAGCAGTTCTTC
TRBV6-1	TRBD1	-	TRBJ1-1	CASSAPEGTGGRRSTEAFF	TGTGCCAGCAGTGCCCCTGAGGGGACAGGGGGCCGGAGGTCCACTGAAGCTTTCTTT
TRBV25-1	TRBD2	-	TRBJ2-5	CASSEWGSGEETQYF	TGTGCCAGCAGTGAATGGGGTAGCGGGGAAGAGACCCAGTACTTC
TRBV7-7	TRBD2	-	TRBJ2-5	CASSPTGTRDETQYF	TGTGCCAGCAGCCCCACCGGGACTAGAGATGAGACCCAGTACTTC
TRBV7-9	-	-	TRBJ2-3	CASSPAFLLTDTQYF	TGTGCCAGCAGCCCCGCCTTTCTCCTCACAGATACGCAGTATTTT
TRBV5-1	-	-	TRBJ1-3	CASRTDGAYSGNTIYF	TGCGCCAGTCGAACCGACGGGGCTTACTCTGGAAACACCATATATTTT
TRBV5-1	TRBD1	-	TRBJ1-5	CASSLSTGVNQPQHF	TGCGCCAGCAGCTTAAGTACAGGGGTCAATCAGCCCCAGCATTTT
TRBV4-1	TRBD1	-	TRBJ2-7	CASSQGTGGGQIYEQYF	TGCGCCAGCAGCCAGGGCACAGGGGGTGGACAAATCTACGAGCAGTACTTC
TRBV10-2	-	-	TRBJ2-2	CASSGTRGGTGELFF	TGCGCCAGCAGTGGGACGCGTGGAGGGACCGGGGAGCTGTTTTTT
TRBV30	-	few	TRBJ1-4	CAWGRTASFLNEKLFF	TGTGCCTGGGGGAGGACAGCAAGTTTCCTTAATGAAAAACTGTTTTTT
TRBV29-1	-	few	TRBJ2-2	CSAGRGNTGELFF	TGCAGCGCCGGACGAGGGAACACCGGGGAGCTGTTTTTT
TRBV6-4	TRBD1	-	TRBJ2-1	CASSDSTSGFLRRDRGPEQFF	TGTGCCAGCAGTGACTCAACCTCCGGATTCCTTCGAAGGGACAGGGGGCCTGAGCAGTTCTTC
TRBV29-1	TRBD1	-	TRBJ2-1	CSVSGWTGPYNEQFF	TGCAGCGTTTCAGGGTGGACAGGCCCCTACAATGAGCAGTTCTTC
TRBV5-4	-	-	TRBJ2-3	CASSLRSFTDTQYF	TGTGCCAGCAGCTTGCGCTCCTTCACAGATACGCAGTATTTT
TRBV28	-	once	TRBJ2-6	CASRGNRISGANVLTF	TGTGCCAGCAGAGGGAATCGGATCTCTGGGGCCAACGTCCTGACTTTC
TRBV2	TRBD2	-	TRBJ2-1	CASSEPGGPPNEQFF	TGTGCCAGCAGTGAACCGGGGGGGCCCCCCAATGAGCAGTTCTTC
TRBV6-6	-	-	TRBJ1-2	CASRTSGLNYGYTF	TGTGCCAGCAGAACCTCGGGACTGAACTATGGCTACACCTTC
TRBV5-1	-	-	TRBJ2-2	CASSLDVGTGELFF	TGCGCCAGCAGCTTGGACGTGGGCACCGGGGAGCTGTTTTTT
TRBV6-1	-	-	TRBJ2-3	CASSEFFRGGSTDTQYF	TGTGCCAGCAGTGAATTTTTTCGTGGCGGGAGCACAGATACGCAGTATTTT
TRBV6-6	-	-	TRBJ2-3	CASSFPETDTQYF	TGTGCCAGCAGTTTCCCAGAAACAGATACGCAGTATTTT
TRBV5-1	TRBD1	-	TRBJ2-1	CASSEGQYNEQFF	TGCGCCAGCAGCGAGGGACAGTACAATGAGCAGTTCTTC
TRBV7-9	-	-	TRBJ1-1	CASSSYRREAFF	TGTGCCAGCAGCTCATACAGGAGAGAAGCTTTCTTT
TRBV7-8	-	-	TRBJ2-5	CASSLTGLAPETQYF	TGTGCCAGCAGCTTAACCGGGCTAGCGCCCGAGACCCAGTACTTC
TRBV30	-	-	TRBJ2-3	CAWSVHSTDTQYF	TGTGCCTGGAGTGTACACAGCACAGATACGCAGTATTTT
TRBV5-4	-	-	TRBJ1-6	CASSRGRAGYNSPLHF	TGTGCCAGCAGCCGTGGACGGGCCGGCTATAATTCACCCCTCCACTTT
TRBV5-1	-	-	TRBJ1-2	CASSLFEVNYGYTF	TGCGCCAGCAGCTTATTTGAGGTGAACTATGGCTACACCTTC
TRBV19	-	-	TRBJ1-2	CASNIDRKTYGYTF	TGTGCCAGTAACATCGACAGGAAGACCTATGGCTACACCTTC